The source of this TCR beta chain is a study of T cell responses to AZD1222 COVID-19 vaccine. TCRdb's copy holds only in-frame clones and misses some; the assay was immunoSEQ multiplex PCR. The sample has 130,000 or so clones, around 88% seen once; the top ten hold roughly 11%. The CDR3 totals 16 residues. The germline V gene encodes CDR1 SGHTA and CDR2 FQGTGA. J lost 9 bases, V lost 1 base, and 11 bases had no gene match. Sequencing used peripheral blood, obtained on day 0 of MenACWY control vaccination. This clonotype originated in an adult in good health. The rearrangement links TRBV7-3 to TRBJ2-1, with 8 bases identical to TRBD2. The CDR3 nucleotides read TGTGCCAGCAGCTTAAGCGTTGGACTAGCATTTAGTGAGCAGTTCTTC. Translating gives CASSLSVGLAFSEQFF.